This T cell receptor (beta chain) was obtained from a study of CD8 T cells in ankylosing spondylitis. The CDR3 loop spans 15 amino acids. The germline V gene has CDR1 SGDLS and CDR2 YYNGEE. The V end lost 0 bases, the J end lost 6 bases, and 15 bases lay between the germline ends. This clonotype was counted ten times or more. Its cognate antigen is unknown. Study-wide results and limits: There was a TCR beta motif, made of several highly homologous variants, that appeared characteristic of ankylosing spondylitis blood. Disease-linked clones reportedly concentrated significantly in matched ankylosing spondylitis synovial fluid.

TCRdb reprocessed the 5' RACE reads with MiXCR, giving one entry per CDR3 protein. The sample consists of around 27,000 distinct CDR3 sequences, just over 2.5% of them appearing once. Sequencing was performed on blood, either unsorted or a sorted T cell fraction (not recorded which). The chain joins TRBV9 to TRBJ1-1; D unclear. This receptor was taken from a female donor with ankylosing spondylitis or in good health (not recorded which). The CDR3 coding sequence is TGTGCCAGCAGCGTAGACCAGGAAGGTAGAGCTGAAGCTTTCTTT. It yields the protein CASSVDQEGRAEAFF.